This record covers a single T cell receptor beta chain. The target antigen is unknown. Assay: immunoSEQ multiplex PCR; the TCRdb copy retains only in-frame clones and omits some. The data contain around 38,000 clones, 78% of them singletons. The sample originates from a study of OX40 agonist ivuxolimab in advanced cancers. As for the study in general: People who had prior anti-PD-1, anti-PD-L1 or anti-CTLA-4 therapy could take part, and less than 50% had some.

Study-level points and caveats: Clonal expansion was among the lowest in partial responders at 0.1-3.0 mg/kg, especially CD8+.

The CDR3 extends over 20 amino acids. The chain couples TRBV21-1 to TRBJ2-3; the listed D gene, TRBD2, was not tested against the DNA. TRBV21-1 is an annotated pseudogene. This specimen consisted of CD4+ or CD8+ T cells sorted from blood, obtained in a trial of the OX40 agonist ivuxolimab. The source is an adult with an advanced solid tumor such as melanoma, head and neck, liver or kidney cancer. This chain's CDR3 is CASSARGLAGACSSTDTQYF. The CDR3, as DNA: TGTGCCAGCAGCGCCCGTGGACTAGCGGGGGCATGCTCTAGCACAGATACGCAGTATTTT.